This entry lists 20 T cell receptor beta chains sequenced from one sample in a study of blood T cell repertoires in COVID-19. Sequenced by immunoSEQ multiplex PCR; TCRdb stores in-frame clones only, minus some. The sample includes approximately 190,000 clones, roughly nine tenths of them seen just once. Sequencing was done on a sample of PBMCs or T cells enriched from blood (not recorded which). The source of these receptors is a middle-aged woman in a cohort exposed to, infected with or recovered from COVID-19 (not recorded which).

CDR3 nucleotide sequence: TGTGCCATCAGTGATGGAGGGAGCGAATCCTACGAGCAGTACTTC. Translation: CAISDGGSESYEQYF. The chain employs TRBV10-3 and TRBJ2-7; tentatively, D is TRBD2 (6 bases). The CDR3 is 15 residues long. Germline-derived CDR1 and CDR2 are ENHRY and SYGVKD. V dropped 3 bases and J dropped 1 base, with 13 bases sitting between them.

The CDR3: CASSYSGGLGEQFF. The CDR3 DNA sequence: TGTGCCAGCAGTTACTCAGGGGGGTTGGGTGAGCAGTTCTTC. The rearrangement uses TRBV27 and TRBJ2-1; the D gene is possibly TRBD1 (7 bases). The CDR3 is 14 amino acids. Deletions cut 4 bases from V and 9 bases from J, with 16 bases between. Germline V gene lookup returns CDR1 MNHEY and CDR2 SMNVEV (reference sequence).

The chain carries TRBV5-5 and TRBJ2-6; D is ambiguous. The CDR3 contains 16 residues. Germline V lookup: CDR1 SGHKS, CDR2 YYEKEE (reference sequence). Trimming took off 1 base at V and 2 bases at J, with 10 bases between the two ends. The DNA for the CDR3 is TGTGCCAGCAGCTTGAATCCACTCCCTGGGGCCAACGTCCTGACTTTC. Its translation is CASSLNPLPGANVLTF.

The chain recombines TRBV7-9 with TRBJ2-2; D ambiguous. The CDR3 loop spans 12 amino acids. Trimming took off 7 bases at V and 4 bases at J, with 7 bases between the two ends. The germline CDR1 and CDR2 sequences are SEHNR and FQNEAQ (reference sequence). The CDR3 DNA is TGTGCCAGCACCTTCGGCACCGGGGAGCTGTTTTTT. This gives the protein CASTFGTGELFF.

J is TRBJ2-1 and V is TRBV4-3; D ambiguous. V lost 4 bases to trimming and J lost 5 bases, with 15 bases between them. The CDR3 is 15 residues long. Germline values: CDR1 LGHNA, CDR2 YSLEER. The chain's CDR3 is CASSRGIPINNEQFF. The CDR3 region has the DNA TGCGCCAGCAGCCGAGGAATTCCCATCAACAATGAGCAGTTCTTC.

The V and J genes are TRBV19 and TRBJ2-1, with 7 nucleotides matching TRBD2. Trimming took 6 bases from V and 6 from J; bases not matched to a gene: 20. Germline-derived CDR1 and CDR2 are LNHDA and SQIVND (reference sequence). This CDR3 comprises 18 residues. CDR3 sequence: CASRASRSGMLASNEQFF. The CDR3 DNA is TGTGCCAGTAGGGCCTCTCGAAGCGGGATGCTGGCTTCCAATGAGCAGTTCTTC.

The genes are TRBV6-1 and TRBJ2-5; no clear D. Germline CDR1 and CDR2: MNHNS and SASEGT. V lost 1 base, J lost 0 bases, and 12 bases lay in between. The CDR3 is made up of 16 amino acids. CDR3 coding DNA: TGTGCCAGCAGTGAAGTGGGTTCGGAGCACCAAGAGACCCAGTACTTC. Its translation is CASSEVGSEHQETQYF.

The rearrangement uses TRBV5-1 and TRBJ2-1; D unclear. The CDR3 has 12 amino acids. Trimming took 0 bases from V and 7 from J, leaving 5 bases between them. CDR1 is SGHRS, CDR2 YFSETQ, per germline. Written as DNA, the CDR3 is TGCGCCAGCAGCTTGGGGAGAAATGAGCAGTTCTTC. This translates into CASSLGRNEQFF.

This chain connects TRBV6-2 or TRBV6-3 to TRBJ1-2; no firm D call. The germline gives CDR1 MNHEY, CDR2 SVGEGT. The CDR3 spans 13 residues. V lost 2 bases to trimming and J lost 5 bases, with 9 bases between them. CDR3 sequence (DNA): TGTGCCAGCAGTTACGTGCAGACTTATGGCTACACCTTC. It yields the protein CASSYVQTYGYTF.

The chain links TRBV5-1 to TRBJ1-1; possible D gene TRBD1, 5 bases. CDR1 is SGHRS, CDR2 YFSETQ, per germline. Trimming took off 4 bases at V and 5 bases at J, with 15 bases between the two ends. This CDR3 region has 14 residues. The CDR3 sequence: CASSQGTGATEAFF. DNA for the CDR3: TGCGCCAGCAGCCAAGGGACTGGGGCGACTGAAGCTTTCTTT.

CDR3 nucleotide sequence: TGCAGCGTTGAAGATCAGGCAGGTATGAACACTGAAGCTTTCTTT. Translation gives CSVEDQAGMNTEAFF. The chain couples TRBV29-1 to TRBJ1-1; unclear D gene. Trimming stripped 0 bases from V and 0 bases from J, with 11 bases between. The CDR3 consists of 15 residues. Germline V gene lookup returns CDR1 SQVTM and CDR2 ANQGSEA.

The V and J genes are TRBV11-2 and TRBJ1-6; D might be TRBD1 (5 bases). Trimming cost V 1 base and J 13 bases, with 14 bases left between them. This CDR3 comprises 14 residues. Germline CDR1 SGHAT, CDR2 FQNNGV. The CDR3: CASSLVLTAGPLHF. The CDR3 coding sequence is TGTGCCAGCAGCTTAGTTCTGACAGCCGGTCCCCTCCACTTT.

J is TRBJ1-4 and V is TRBV5-5; D unclear. Germline-derived CDR1 and CDR2 are SGHKS and YYEKEE (reference sequence). Deletions cut 0 bases from V and 8 bases from J, with 14 bases between. The CDR3 covers 15 residues. DNA of the CDR3: TGTGCCAGCAGCTTGGATGAGAGGATGATAGAAAAACTGTTTTTT. It codes for CASSLDERMIEKLFF. The full variable domain, with the rest looked up from reference TRBV5-5 and TRBJ1-4, is DAGVTQSPTHLIKTRGQQVTLRCSPISGHKSVSWYQQVLGQGPQFIFQYYEKEERGRGNFPDRFSARQFPNYSSELNVNALLLGDSALYLCASSLDERMIEKLFFGSGTQLSVL.

The rearrangement joins TRBV28 to TRBJ1-1; D call uncertain. Germline values: CDR1 MDHEN, CDR2 SYDVKM. The length of the CDR3 is 11 residues. V lost 6 bases to trimming and J lost 6 bases, with 8 bases between them. CDR3 amino acids: CASSSLAEAFF. As DNA, the CDR3 is TGTGCCAGCAGCTCGCTAGCTGAAGCTTTCTTT.

The genes are TRBV3-1 (or the pseudogene TRBV3-2) and TRBJ2-5; maybe TRBD1 (5 bases). V was trimmed by 6 bases and J by 5 bases, leaving 19 bases between them. Germline CDR1 reads LGHDT; CDR2 reads YNNKEL (reference sequence). The length of the CDR3 is 15 residues. The CDR3 reads CASRLKGVVWETQYF. The DNA of the CDR3 is TGTGCCAGCAGACTAAAAGGGGTAGTGTGGGAGACCCAGTACTTC.

J is TRBJ1-1 and V is TRBV5-1; D remains ambiguous. V shed 0 bases and J shed 0 bases, with 15 bases lying between them. Per the germline V gene, CDR1 is SGHRS and CDR2 is YFSETQ. The CDR3 totals 17 residues. The CDR3 DNA is TGCGCCAGCAGCTTGGCCCTCAGTACACCCCTGAACACTGAAGCTTTCTTT. Protein product: CASSLALSTPLNTEAFF.

This sequence joins TRBV4-1 and TRBJ2-7; D call uncertain. CDR1 and CDR2 (germline): MGHRA, YSYEKL. V was shortened by 0 bases and J by 0 bases, with 12 bases between the two germline ends. CDR3 size: 16 residues. Here the CDR3 DNA reads TGCGCCAGCAGCCAAGATTGGCAAATTGACTCCTACGAGCAGTACTTC. Its translation is CASSQDWQIDSYEQYF.

V usage is TRBV19 and J usage is TRBJ1-6; D not certain. V was clipped by 7 bases and J by 7 bases, with 20 bases between them. The CDR3 has 16 residues. Germline values: CDR1 LNHDA, CDR2 SQIVND (reference sequence). CDR3 DNA sequence: TGTGCCAGTACCATGGGAGGGCGCGGCGTGAATTCACCCCTCCACTTT. Residues: CASTMGGRGVNSPLHF.

The V call is TRBV12-5, the J call TRBJ1-2; D ambiguous. The CDR3 extends over 13 amino acids. Per germline, CDR1 LGHNT and CDR2 FRNRAP. Trimming took 7 bases from V and 1 from J, leaving 10 bases between them. This chain's CDR3 is CASAPGGNYGYTF. CDR3 bases: TGTGCTAGTGCCCCAGGAGGTAACTATGGCTACACCTTC.

The genes are TRBV18 and TRBJ1-2, with no clear D. This CDR3 is built from 14 residues. The germline gives CDR1 KGHSH, CDR2 LQKENI. V dropped 3 bases and J dropped 4 bases, with 12 bases sitting between them. The CDR3 reads CASSPPADSYGYTF. The CDR3 coding sequence is TGTGCCAGCTCACCCCCGGCAGACTCCTATGGCTACACCTTC.